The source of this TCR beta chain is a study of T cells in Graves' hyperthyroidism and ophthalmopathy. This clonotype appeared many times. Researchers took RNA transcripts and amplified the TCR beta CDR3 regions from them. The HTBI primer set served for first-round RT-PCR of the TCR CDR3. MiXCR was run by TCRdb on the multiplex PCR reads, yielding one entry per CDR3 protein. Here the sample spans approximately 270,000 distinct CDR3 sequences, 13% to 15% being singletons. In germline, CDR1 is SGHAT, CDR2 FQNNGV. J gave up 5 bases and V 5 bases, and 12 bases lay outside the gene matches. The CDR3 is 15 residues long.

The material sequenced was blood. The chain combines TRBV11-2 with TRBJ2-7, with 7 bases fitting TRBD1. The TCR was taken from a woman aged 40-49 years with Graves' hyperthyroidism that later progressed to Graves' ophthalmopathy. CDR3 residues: CASSRQGQVFNEQYF. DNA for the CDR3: TGTGCCAGCAGCCGACAGGGTCAAGTTTTTAACGAGCAGTACTTC.